The source of this T cell receptor (beta chain) is a study of cytomegalovirus exposure and HLA in healthy donors (TCRdb year 2017). Describing the broader study: In an earlier analysis of approximately 500 of the donors, 276 Gb of sequence data and just under 120 million unique TCR beta sequences from 150 million to 200 million T cells were reported. Among a few hundred genotyped donors of the cohort, an average of roughly 240,000 unique TCR beta nucleotide sequences were sequenced per donor, around a sixth of them non-productive. A later analysis re-examined previously published TCR beta repertoires from more than 550 donors and added high-resolution HLA genotyping to investigate patterns of TCR occurrence. In an earlier analysis of several hundred of the donors, high-throughput TCR beta sequencing was used to judge whether each TCR beta V gene segment behaved as functional or pseudogenic. A later genetic analysis used genome-wide SNP genotypes for about 55% of the 666 donors, treating that subset as a discovery cohort. The study aimed to test whether signatures of past pathogen exposure could be identified by cataloging public T cell receptors. About 280 gigabases of sequencing data and roughly 81 million unique TCR sequences made up an early release that covered roughly 670 HLA-typed donors. Four or five DR-DQ haplotypes were handled as single units for association and clustering because linkage in the cohort was strong. Using immunosequencing, the study profiled T cell repertoires from 500 to 800 subjects and related those repertoires to cytomegalovirus serostatus. Of the 350 to 450 genotyped donors, roughly 85% fell in the genetic ancestry cluster associated with self-reported Caucasian donors. HLA typing covered class I and class II loci at four-digit resolution. Donor age, sex, ethnicity and CMV serostatus were compiled alongside the repertoire data. The number of typed donors differed by locus: about 620-640 for A, B, C, DRB1 and DQB1; roughly 510 for DQA1; approximately 600 for DPA1; and roughly 450 for DPB1. Every discovery cohort repertoire had been produced on one sequencing platform. Along with the roughly 670-subject first cohort, a separate validation cohort of more than 90 different subjects was used. The study combined high-throughput TCR immunosequencing, statistical association of individual TCRs with disease status, and machine learning to predict cytomegalovirus infection status. Rather than using new phenotypic data, the later analysis identified candidate immune exposures from TCR beta sequences and from how often those sequences occurred across donors.

The investigation overall reported the following: The 87-base-pair reads could not distinguish some IMGT-functional V segments, including TRBV6-2 and TRBV6-3, so those segments were excluded. Cytomegalovirus status was reported to be diagnosed by the classifier with high specificity and sensitivity in both the original and validation cohorts. In this cohort, only TCR beta chains were sequenced, and detectable features were limited by the absence of alpha or paired-chain data. Specific HLA alleles were associated with around 18,000 TCR beta sequences at a false discovery rate of 0.05 in a later analysis. According to a later analysis, most CMV-associated TCR beta chains appeared to be HLA-restricted, and the HLA associations seemed to be driven largely by CMV exposure. Correlated functional status among segregating V segments might be attributable to linkage disequilibrium, but an unknown experimental factor could not be ruled out. Roughly uniform sequencing depth across donors was assumed in presence/absence analyses, although this assumption may not hold. A later analysis found that TCR association rates varied across HLA loci, with DRB1 alleles showing the most associated TCRs and HLA-C alleles the fewest. In a later analysis, HLA-associated TCR beta chains were found to be more clonally expanded and to have lower generation probabilities than equally common non-associated chains. According to the authors, the approach could potentially be generalized to other disease states and immunological phenotypes. The earlier analysis of 450 to 700 of the donors excluded over 15 rarely observed V segments, including chromosome 9 orphons, because counts were too low. An association between a missense DCLRE1C variant and V-gene and J-gene trimming of TCR beta chains was found in a later genetic analysis and replicated in an independent cohort. Most TCR sequences were observed very rarely across donors, whereas some public TCRs were present in many individuals. Because some donors lacked HLA typing at each locus, the association tests relied only on the typed subset. When HLA alleles, especially DR and DQ, strongly co-occurred, attributing TCR associations to individual alleles was difficult. A further reported finding was that TCR beta sequences accurately predicted the HLA-A and HLA-B alleles for most subjects in the first cohort. Three of the identified cytomegalovirus-associated TCR beta chains were confirmed in vitro to be specific for cytomegalovirus antigens. A total of 150 to 200 TCR beta chains were listed by the study as associated with cytomegalovirus. According to a later genetic analysis, donors in an Asian-associated ancestry cluster had fewer N-insertions in productive TCRs than the approximately 630-donor mean. CMV serostatus was the only immune exposure information available for the cohort. The sequencing pipeline was judged likely to have produced a cluster of highly shared sequence variants as a technical artifact. Broadly in line with IMGT annotations, most TCR beta V segments showed up in productive rearrangements about 90% or about 30% of the time in an earlier analysis of several hundred of the donors. In a later analysis, several top co-occurrence clusters were reported to appear linked to parvovirus B19, influenza, CMV and Epstein-Barr virus.

Trimming costs V 1 base and J 6 bases, and their ends lie 6 bases apart. The CDR3 runs 13 residues from the cysteine to the phenylalanine. Only CDR3 DNA is held: 39 bases, read in frame from base 1. CDR1 and CDR2 were assigned from the germline V gene as SGHVS and FNYEAQ. With regard to this clone: It has no known antigen specificity. No much larger clone exists at a distance of one base, and base qualities are not known.

The library was made by the immunoSEQ multiplex PCR assay. A mixture of 60 forward primers for TCR Vbeta segments and 13 reverse primers for TCR Jbeta segments was used in the multiplex PCR. Amplification of the CDR3 region of rearranged TCR beta genes was performed with a multiplex PCR assay on genomic DNA. On the Illumina HiSeq System, the amplified TCR beta libraries were sequenced as 87-base-pair reads. In the original analysis: A later analysis counted tens of millions of unique TCR beta chains across the 500 to 850 repertoires, and roughly 9.9 million of these chains were shared by at least two donors. Raw reads were error-corrected and collapsed into unique sequences with a nearest-neighbor algorithm that merged closely related sequences to remove PCR and sequencing errors. V, D and J gene segments were assigned by aligning CDR3 sequences to IMGT reference sequences. For a sequence to be retained, a match of at least six nucleotides was required to both a V gene segment and a J gene segment. A rearrangement was called productive if the CDR3 had no stop codons and remained in frame with V and J, and every other rearrangement was called non-productive. CDR3 was defined by IMGT convention, running from the second conserved V-encoded cysteine to the conserved J-encoded phenylalanine. The earlier analysis of fewer than 750 of the donors excluded sequences that lacked an unambiguous match to a single V gene segment. In an earlier analysis of approximately 610 of the donors, V segments were called functional above 56.7% productive rearrangements and were called segregating when the between-donor standard deviation exceeded 5%. To diagnose cytomegalovirus status from the catalog of TCR beta chain sequences, a statistical classification framework was built. In a later analysis, V and J genes were assigned by comparing TCR nucleotide sequences against IMGT/GENE-DB human TR gene sequences. A later analysis assigned CDR3 sequences and most-parsimonious VDJ recombination scenarios with the TCRdist pipeline. In a later analysis, each TCR beta chain was defined by its CDR3 amino acid sequence together with its V-gene family, and reads lacking a unique V-gene family were excluded. In a later analysis, 500 to 700 highly shared, low-generation-probability nucleotide sequences were removed to address suspected cross-contamination and a sequencing artifact. For each public chain, a later analysis derived a clonal expansion index from normalized ranks of inferred template counts within each repertoire. In a later analysis, generation probabilities were computed with a VDJ recombination model fitted to out-of-frame rearrangements, and the resulting probabilities were checked against IGoR. A later analysis scored TCR-TCR, TCR-HLA and TCR-CMV co-occurrence with hypergeometric tests, applying a repertoire-size bias correction to TCR pairs. A later analysis estimated false discovery rates by permuting HLA or CMV assignments 20 times. A later analysis grouped co-occurring TCRs with DBSCAN, adding TCRdist sequence similarity when clustering within HLA-allele-positive subsets. Repertoires with fewer than 30,000 or more than 120,000 public chains were left out of co-occurrence clustering, as were four to six repertoires with anomalous nucleotide sharing. TCRdb's version of the immuneACCESS table is confined to in-frame rearrangements and falls short of the full clone set. An unresolved V gene accounts for under half of the shortfall where checked; the remainder is of unknown origin. The DNA was the basis for D and trimming; V, J and clone size are from that table. The sample table lists over 40,000 clones, under 75% of them with a count of one. In total, the top ten clones hold 5% to 6.5% of the sample.

The cohort comprised fewer than 700 healthy bone marrow donors. At the time of sampling, every cohort member was nominally healthy, though immune exposures that went unrecorded were likely present. The donor tested CMV seronegative, placing the donor among the 350 to 400 seronegative members of the cohort. A peripheral blood sample was provided by each donor, and peripheral blood mononuclear cells were used for TCR beta sequencing. The Qiagen DNeasy Blood Extraction Kit was used to extract genomic DNA from the blood cell samples. The sequenced sample consisted of PBMCs. The sequence came from a man aged 25-45 years in good health and CMV-seronegative. The rearranged segments are TRBV7-6 and TRBJ2-2; 5 matching bases give a weak D call of TRBD1. In nucleotide form, the sequence is TGTGCCAGCAGCTTAGGGGGCGCCGGGGAGCTGTTTTTT. The resulting protein is CASSLGGAGELFF.